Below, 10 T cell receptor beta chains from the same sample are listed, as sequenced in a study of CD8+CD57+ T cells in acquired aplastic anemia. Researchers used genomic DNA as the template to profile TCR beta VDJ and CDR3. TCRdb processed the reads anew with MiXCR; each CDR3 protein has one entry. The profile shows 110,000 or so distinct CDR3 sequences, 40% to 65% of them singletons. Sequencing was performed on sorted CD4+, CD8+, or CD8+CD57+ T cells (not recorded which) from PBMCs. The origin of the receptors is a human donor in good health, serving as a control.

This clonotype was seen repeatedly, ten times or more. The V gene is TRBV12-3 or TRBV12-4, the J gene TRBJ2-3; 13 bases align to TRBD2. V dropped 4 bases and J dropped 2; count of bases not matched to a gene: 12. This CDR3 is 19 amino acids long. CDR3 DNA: TGTGCCAGCAGTTCGGACGGACTAGCGGGGGAGGTCGACACAGATACGCAGTATTTT. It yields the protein CASSSDGLAGEVDTDTQYF.

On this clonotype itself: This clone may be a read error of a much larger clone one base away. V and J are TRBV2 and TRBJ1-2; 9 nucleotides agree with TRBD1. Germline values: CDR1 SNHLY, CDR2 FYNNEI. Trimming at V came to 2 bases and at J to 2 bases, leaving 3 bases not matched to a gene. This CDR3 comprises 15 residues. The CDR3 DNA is TGTGCCAGCAGTGAATGGGACAGGGAGAACTATGGCTACACCTTC. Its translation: CASSEWDRENYGYTF.

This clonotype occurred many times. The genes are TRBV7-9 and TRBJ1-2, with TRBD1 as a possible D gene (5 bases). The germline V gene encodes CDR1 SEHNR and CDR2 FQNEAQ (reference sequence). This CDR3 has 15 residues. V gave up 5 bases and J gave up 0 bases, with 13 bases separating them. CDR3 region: CASSQQTVANYGYTF. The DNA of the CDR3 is TGTGCCAGCAGCCAACAGACAGTAGCTAACTATGGCTACACCTTC.

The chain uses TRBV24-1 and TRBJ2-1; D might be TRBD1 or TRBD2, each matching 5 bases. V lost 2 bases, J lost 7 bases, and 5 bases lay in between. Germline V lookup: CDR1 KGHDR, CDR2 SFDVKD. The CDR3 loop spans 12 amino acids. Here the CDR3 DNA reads TGTGCCACCAGTGATTGGGGGAATGAGCAGTTCTTC. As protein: CATSDWGNEQFF.

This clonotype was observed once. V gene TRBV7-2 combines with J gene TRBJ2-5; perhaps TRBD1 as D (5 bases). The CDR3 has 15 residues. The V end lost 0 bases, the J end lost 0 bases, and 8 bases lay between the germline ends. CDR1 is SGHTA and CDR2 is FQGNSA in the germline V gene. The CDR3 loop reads CASSLAGQNQETQYF. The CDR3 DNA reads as TGTGCCAGCAGCTTAGCGGGGCAGAACCAAGAGACCCAGTACTTC.

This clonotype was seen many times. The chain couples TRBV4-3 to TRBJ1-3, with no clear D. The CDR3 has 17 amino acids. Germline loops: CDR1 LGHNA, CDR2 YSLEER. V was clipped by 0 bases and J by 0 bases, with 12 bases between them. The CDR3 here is CASSQDLTTSSGNTIYF. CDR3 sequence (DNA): TGCGCCAGCAGCCAAGATCTTACAACGAGCTCTGGAAACACCATATATTTT.

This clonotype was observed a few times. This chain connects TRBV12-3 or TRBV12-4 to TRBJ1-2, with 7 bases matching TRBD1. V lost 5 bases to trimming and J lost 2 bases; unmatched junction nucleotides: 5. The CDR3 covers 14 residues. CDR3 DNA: TGTGCCAGCAGTCCGGGGACAGACAACTATGGCTACACCTTC. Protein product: CASSPGTDNYGYTF.

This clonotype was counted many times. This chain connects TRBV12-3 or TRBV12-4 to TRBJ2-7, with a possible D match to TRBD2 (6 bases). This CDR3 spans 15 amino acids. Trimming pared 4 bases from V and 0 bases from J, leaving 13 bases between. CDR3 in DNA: TGTGCCAGCAGTTCTGCGGCGGGAAGCTCCTACGAGCAGTACTTC. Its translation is CASSSAAGSSYEQYF.

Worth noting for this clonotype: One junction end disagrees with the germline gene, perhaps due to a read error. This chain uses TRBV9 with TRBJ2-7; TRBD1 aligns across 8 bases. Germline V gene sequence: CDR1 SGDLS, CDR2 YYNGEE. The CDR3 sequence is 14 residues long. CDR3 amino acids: CASGVGTGSYEQYF. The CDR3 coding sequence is TGTGCCAGCGGCGTGGGGACAGGATCTTACGAGCAGTACTTC.

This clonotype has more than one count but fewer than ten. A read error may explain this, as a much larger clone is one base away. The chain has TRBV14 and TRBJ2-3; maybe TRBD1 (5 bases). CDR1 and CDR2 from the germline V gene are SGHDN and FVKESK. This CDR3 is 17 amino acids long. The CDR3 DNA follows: TGTGCCAGCAGCCAAGATCTGGGGCCGGCAGTCACAGATACGCAGTGTTTT. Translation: CASSQDLGPAVTDTQCF. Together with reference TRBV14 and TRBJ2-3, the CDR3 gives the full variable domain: EAGVTQFPSHSVIEKGQTVTLRCDPISGHDNLYWYRRVMGKEIKFLLHFVKESKQDESGMPNNRFLAERTGGTYSTLKVQPAELEDSGVYFCASSQDLGPAVTDTQCFGPGTRLTVL.